Below are 11 T cell receptor beta chains sequenced from a single sample in a study of chemoradiotherapy in HPV16-positive cancers. Assay used: immunoSEQ multiplex PCR; TCRdb lists only in-frame clones, some missing. The sample contains under 15,000 clones, around nine tenths of which appear only once. The material was blood, obtained from a patient who underwent chemoradiotherapy. The receptors here all came from a human donor with HPV-associated anogenital cancer.

The chain uses TRBV19 and TRBJ1-6; 10 nucleotides match TRBD1. There are 20 residues in the CDR3. Germline lookup yields CDR1 LNHDA and CDR2 SQIVND (reference sequence). V shed 10 bases and J 4 bases; nucleotides not matched to a gene: 22. The CDR3 here is CAIHRGGGTGATKYNSPLHF. As DNA, the CDR3 is TGTGCCATTCATAGGGGGGGTGGGACAGGGGCGACGAAATATAATTCACCCCTCCACTTT.

The genes are TRBV28 and TRBJ2-3, with unresolved D. Germline CDR1 is MDHEN and CDR2 is SYDVKM. Trimming stripped 5 bases from V and 2 bases from J, with 11 bases between. This CDR3 spans 14 amino acids. The CDR3 bases are TGTGCCAGCAGTCGCCCTAGTTCCACAGATACGCAGTATTTT. Its translation is CASSRPSSTDTQYF. Filled out from reference TRBV28 and TRBJ2-3, the complete variable domain reads DVKVTQSSRYLVKRTGEKVFLECVQDMDHENMFWYRQDPGLGLRLIYFSYDVKMKEKGDIPEGYSVSREKKERFSLILESASTNQTSMYLCASSRPSSTDTQYFGPGTRLTVL.

The rearrangement uses TRBV5-1 and TRBJ1-5, with TRBD1 identical over 12 bases. Germline V lookup: CDR1 SGHRS, CDR2 YFSETQ. Trimming removed 4 bases from V and 5 bases from J; junction bases left unmatched: 13. The CDR3 extends over 18 amino acids. This chain's CDR3 is CASSPIPTGTGGDQPQHF. DNA for the CDR3: TGCGCCAGCAGCCCGATCCCAACCGGGACAGGGGGCGATCAGCCCCAGCATTTT. Based on the CDR3 plus reference TRBV5-1 and TRBJ1-5, the full variable domain is KAGVTQTPRYLIKTRGQQVTLSCSPISGHRSVSWYQQTPGQGLQFLFEYFSETQRNKGNFPGRFSGRQFSNSRSEMNVSTLELGDSALYLCASSPIPTGTGGDQPQHFGDGTRLSIL.

This chain uses TRBV7-9 with TRBJ1-1; D is uncertain. The germline gives CDR1 SEHNR, CDR2 FQNEAQ (reference sequence). The germline V and J ends were trimmed by 1 base and 4 bases, with 10 bases remaining between them. The CDR3 extends over 14 amino acids. CDR3 bases: TGTGCCAGCAGCTTAGGGGGAAGTGGCACTGAAGCTTTCTTT. Translation: CASSLGGSGTEAFF.

The V call is TRBV4-2, the J call TRBJ1-1; D gene unclear. Trimming removed 1 base from V and 7 bases from J, with 19 bases in between. This CDR3 comprises 16 residues. CDR1 LGHNA and CDR2 YNFKEQ come from the germline V gene. The CDR3 sequence is CASSQAPPASSIEAFF. DNA for the CDR3: TGTGCCAGCAGCCAAGCCCCCCCGGCCTCAAGTATTGAAGCTTTCTTT.

The chain couples TRBV11-3 to TRBJ2-2, with D possibly matching TRBD1 (5 bases). The CDR3 extends over 14 amino acids. The V end was cut by 1 base, the J end by 7 bases, with 10 bases between. CDR1 and CDR2 from the germline V gene are SGHNT and YENEEA. The CDR3 here is CASSLGWGSGELFF. CDR3 DNA sequence: TGTGCCAGCAGCTTAGGATGGGGCAGCGGGGAGCTGTTTTTT.

The chain combines TRBV19 with TRBJ2-7; D may be TRBD1 or TRBD2 (5 bases each). CDR3 length equals 14 residues. Germline V gene data show CDR1 as LNHDA and CDR2 as SQIVND (reference sequence). V was trimmed by 3 bases and J by 3 bases, leaving 12 bases between them. The CDR3 sequence: CASSMSGASYEQYF. CDR3 nucleotide sequence: TGTGCCAGTAGTATGTCCGGGGCCAGCTACGAGCAGTACTTC.

The V gene is TRBV5-1, the J gene TRBJ1-1, with D perhaps matching TRBD1 (5 bases). The V gene's germline CDR1 is SGHRS and CDR2 YFSETQ. V was shortened by 5 bases and J by 1 base, with 12 bases between the two germline ends. This CDR3 has 14 residues. The CDR3 is CASRGVQQNTEAFF. DNA for the CDR3: TGCGCCAGCAGGGGGGTGCAGCAGAACACTGAAGCTTTCTTT. Based on the CDR3 plus reference TRBV5-1 and TRBJ1-1, the full variable domain is KAGVTQTPRYLIKTRGQQVTLSCSPISGHRSVSWYQQTPGQGLQFLFEYFSETQRNKGNFPGRFSGRQFSNSRSEMNVSTLELGDSALYLCASRGVQQNTEAFFGQGTRLTVV.

CDR3 residues: CASSLVADTGELFF. In nucleotides, the CDR3 is TGTGCCAGCAGCTTAGTGGCAGACACCGGGGAGCTGTTTTTT. The chain carries TRBV7-2 and TRBJ2-2; no reliable D call. The V end lost 1 base, the J end lost 3 bases, and 6 bases lay between the germline ends. The germline gives CDR1 SGHTA, CDR2 FQGNSA. The CDR3 loop spans 14 amino acids.

This sequence joins TRBV19 and TRBJ2-2; 9 bases fit TRBD1. This CDR3 comprises 14 residues. V was clipped by 6 bases and J by 7 bases; unmatched bases: 6. The germline gives CDR1 LNHDA, CDR2 SQIVND (reference sequence). The CDR3 sequence: CASRGQGYNGELFF. The CDR3 region has the DNA TGTGCCAGTAGGGGACAGGGCTACAACGGGGAGCTGTTTTTT.

The chain has TRBV6-1 and TRBJ2-2; 8 bases are a match to TRBD1. The CDR3 is made up of 15 amino acids. Losses at the gene ends were 7 bases for V and 2 bases for J; bases not matched to a gene: 6. The V gene's germline CDR1 is MNHNS and CDR2 SASEGT. CDR3 in DNA: TGTGCCAGCATGTTTGGACAGGGCAACACCGGGGAGCTGTTTTTT. This encodes CASMFGQGNTGELFF.